A single sample is the source of the 9 T cell receptor beta chains below, sequenced in a study of OX40 agonist ivuxolimab in advanced cancers. Clones were read by immunoSEQ multiplex PCR, and TCRdb kept only the in-frame ones, dropping some. The table records approximately 82,000 clones, around four fifths of them present only once. Sequences were derived from CD4+ or CD8+ T cells sorted from blood, sampled in a trial of the OX40 agonist ivuxolimab. The receptor source for this set is an adult with an advanced solid tumor such as melanoma, head and neck, liver or kidney cancer.

The chain has TRBV7-2 and TRBJ1-3; possible D gene TRBD1, 5 bases. The CDR3 has 13 amino acids. CDR1 is SGHTA and CDR2 is FQGNSA in the germline V gene. Trimming cost V 4 bases and J 6 bases, with 10 bases left between them. For the CDR3, the DNA is TGTGCCAGCAGCTCGGACATGGCAAACACCATATATTTT. Protein: CASSSDMANTIYF. The full variable domain, its missing parts supplied by reference TRBV7-2 and TRBJ1-3, is GAGVSQSPSNKVTEKGKDVELRCDPISGHTALYWYRQSLGQGLEFLIYFQGNSAPDKSGLPSDRFSAERTGGSVSTLTIQRTQQEDSAVYLCASSSDMANTIYFGEGSWLTVV.

The chain links TRBV7-7 to TRBJ2-1; possibly TRBD2 for D (6 bases). The germline V gene encodes CDR1 SSHAT and CDR2 FNYEAQ (reference sequence). This CDR3 region has 13 residues. V was shortened by 4 bases and J by 8 bases, with 12 bases between the two germline ends. CDR3 in DNA: TGTGCCAGCAGCTACCAACTAGCCCATGAGCAGTTCTTC. Translated: CASSYQLAHEQFF.

This chain joins TRBV7-2 and TRBJ1-5; D is unresolved. The CDR3 is 13 amino acids. Germline V gene lookup returns CDR1 SGHTA and CDR2 FQGNSA. Deletions cut 2 bases from V and 5 bases from J, with 7 bases between. The CDR3 sequence is CASSLWRDQPQHF. In DNA form, the CDR3 reads TGTGCCAGCAGCTTATGGCGGGATCAGCCCCAGCATTTT. The whole variable domain, remainder taken from reference TRBV7-2 and TRBJ1-5, is GAGVSQSPSNKVTEKGKDVELRCDPISGHTALYWYRQSLGQGLEFLIYFQGNSAPDKSGLPSDRFSAERTGGSVSTLTIQRTQQEDSAVYLCASSLWRDQPQHFGDGTRLSIL.

The J gene is TRBJ2-1, the V gene TRBV25-1; 10 bases are shared with TRBD2. The CDR3 runs to 14 residues. V lost 6 bases, J lost 5 bases, and 4 bases stayed unmatched. From germline, CDR1 is MGHDK and CDR2 SYGVNS. CDR3 in amino acids: CASRLAGADNEQFF. In DNA, the CDR3 is TGTGCCAGCAGGCTAGCGGGGGCCGACAATGAGCAGTTCTTC.

J is TRBJ2-5 and V is TRBV5-6, with TRBD2 as a possible D gene (6 bases). Trimming removed 7 bases from V and 5 bases from J, with 15 bases in between. The CDR3 spans 13 residues. Germline V CDR1 and CDR2: SGHDT, YYEEEE. CDR3 in DNA: TGTGCCAGCGCCTCGGGGGTCGCGGAGACCCAGTACTTC. Amino acids: CASASGVAETQYF.

This chain joins TRBV7-9 and TRBJ1-1; TRBD1 is a possible D gene (5 bases). The V gene lost 5 bases and the J gene lost 4 bases, with 14 bases spanning the gap. CDR1 and CDR2 (germline): SEHNR, FQNEAQ (reference sequence). The CDR3 has 14 amino acids. CDR3 coding DNA: TGTGCCAGCAGCCCCCCAGGGTATGGCACTGAAGCTTTCTTT. Translation gives CASSPPGYGTEAFF.

The V call is TRBV6-5, the J call TRBJ1-6; a weak D match, TRBD1 (6 bases). Trimming removed 5 bases at V and 6 bases at J, with 14 bases between. The germline V gene has CDR1 MNHEY and CDR2 SVGAGI. The CDR3 has 15 residues. The CDR3 region is CASSRLDSVNSPLHF. The DNA of the CDR3 is TGTGCCAGCAGTCGCTTGGACAGCGTTAATTCACCCCTCCACTTT.

The chain joins TRBV2 to TRBJ2-5; 7 bases fit TRBD1. Germline V CDR1 and CDR2: SNHLY, FYNNEI. CDR3 size: 14 residues. Trimming at V came to 11 bases and at J to 4 bases, leaving 13 bases not matched to a gene. The CDR3 loop reads CAGNGRGSAETQYF. The CDR3, as DNA: TGTGCCGGAAACGGCAGGGGGTCCGCAGAGACCCAGTACTTC.

The chain carries TRBV2 and TRBJ2-1, with TRBD1 matching 9 bases. This CDR3 region has 15 residues. Germline-derived CDR1 and CDR2 are SNHLY and FYNNEI. Trimming at V came to 7 bases and at J to 6 bases, leaving 10 bases not matched to a gene. The CDR3 protein is CASIQTGGHFNEQFF. The CDR3 region has the DNA TGTGCCAGCATTCAAACAGGGGGCCACTTCAATGAGCAGTTCTTC. Filled out from reference TRBV2 and TRBJ2-1, the complete variable domain reads EPEVTQTPSHQVTQMGQEVILRCVPISNHLYFYWYRQILGQKVEFLVSFYNNEISEKSEIFDDQFSVERPDGSNFTLKIRSTKLEDSAMYFCASIQTGGHFNEQFFGPGTRLTVL.